Each of the 5 T cell receptor beta chains below was sequenced from the same sample in a study of blood T cell repertoires in COVID-19. The method was immunoSEQ multiplex PCR; TCRdb's version includes in-frame clones alone and lacks a portion of them. Here the sample spans fewer than 350,000 clones, about 91% being singletons. Specimen: PBMCs or T cells enriched from blood (not recorded which). These TCRs come from a woman aged 35 to 49 who had recovered from COVID-19.

V is TRBV28 and J is TRBJ1-3, with no clear D. The CDR3 spans 15 residues. The V end was cut by 3 bases, the J end by 8 bases, with 17 bases between. The germline V gene encodes CDR1 MDHEN and CDR2 SYDVKM. CDR3 sequence reads: CASSLPGPQVYTIYF. The CDR3 region has the DNA TGTGCCAGCAGTTTGCCAGGCCCCCAGGTCTACACCATATATTTT.

This chain uses TRBV27 with TRBJ1-6; D is perhaps TRBD1 (5 bases). Germline loops: CDR1 MNHEY, CDR2 SMNVEV (reference sequence). V lost 8 bases and J lost 6, with 14 bases in between. The CDR3 extends over 14 amino acids. Here the CDR3 DNA reads TGTGCCAGCCCTGGTAGGGGATTTAATTCACCCCTCCACTTT. Amino acids: CASPGRGFNSPLHF.

The chain joins TRBV27 to TRBJ2-5, with a possible D match to TRBD2 (5 bases). This CDR3 is 13 amino acids long. Germline CDR1 MNHEY, CDR2 SMNVEV (reference sequence). Trimming took 4 bases from V and 5 from J, leaving 11 bases between them. The CDR3 region has the DNA TGTGCCAGCAGTTGGACTGGCCATGAGACCCAGTACTTC. Its translation: CASSWTGHETQYF.

The chain carries TRBV28 and TRBJ2-2; D is unclear. The ends were cut back, 2 bases at V and 1 base at J, with 5 bases in the middle. Germline V gene data show CDR1 as MDHEN and CDR2 as SYDVKM. The CDR3 runs 14 residues. CDR3 region: CASSLGQNTGELFF. In DNA form, the CDR3 reads TGTGCCAGCAGTTTAGGGCAGAACACCGGGGAGCTGTTTTTT.

This clone appeared a single time. The chain couples TRBV12-5 to TRBJ1-4, with 8 bases matching TRBD1. This CDR3 has 15 amino acids. With 3 bases clipped from V and 5 bases from J, the junction kept 5 bases outside the gene matches. Per germline, CDR1 LGHNT and CDR2 FRNRAP. This chain's CDR3 is CASGFLAGGNEKLFF. CDR3 DNA: TGTGCTAGTGGTTTCTTGGCAGGGGGCAATGAAAAACTGTTTTTT.